The text below deals with one T cell receptor (beta chain). Its antigen is unidentified. The sorted-subset replicate PCRs were given 200 ng DNA, which is 27,000 or so T cell genomes. Data came from immunoSEQ multiplex PCR; TCRdb stores just in-frame clones and leaves some out. The data contain about 2,100,000 clones, 90% to 95% of them singletons. The record originates from a study of shared clonotypes between healthy human individuals. Whole-study context: Three plates each covered CD4 naive and memory; CD8 naive two, CD8 memory one. Whole-study results and caveats: Shared across a few donors were roughly 4.8% of the naive CD4 clonotypes. Tissue TCR repertoires likely differ from these blood-only repertoires.

V was cut by 7 bases and J by 3 bases, with 16 bases left in between. The CDR3 contains 14 residues. Germline V gene data show CDR1 as SGHRS and CDR2 as YFSETQ. Positively selected for CCR7, the CD45RO-negative cells used as naive CD8 cells excluded terminally differentiated effector memory CD45RA+ cells. The V and J genes are TRBV5-1 and TRBJ1-2; D call uncertain. The sample was naive CD8+ T cells from PBMCs. The sequence derives from a man between 18 and 29 years old in good health. Some clones in this sample may be carry-over from other donors' samples. The CDR3 DNA reads TGCGCCAGCGGGCCGACGTTGGAGGACTATGGCTACACCTTC. This sequence encodes CASGPTLEDYGYTF.